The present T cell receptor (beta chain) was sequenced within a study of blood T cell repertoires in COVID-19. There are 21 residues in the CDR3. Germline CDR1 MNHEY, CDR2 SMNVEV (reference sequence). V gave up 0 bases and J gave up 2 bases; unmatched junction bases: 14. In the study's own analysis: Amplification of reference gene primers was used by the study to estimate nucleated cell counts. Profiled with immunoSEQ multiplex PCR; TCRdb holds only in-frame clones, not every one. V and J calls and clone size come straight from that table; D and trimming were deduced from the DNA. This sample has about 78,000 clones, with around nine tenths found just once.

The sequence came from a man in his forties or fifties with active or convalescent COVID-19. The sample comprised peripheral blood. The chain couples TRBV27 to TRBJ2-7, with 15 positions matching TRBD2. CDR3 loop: CASSLSRAGQGLAGGTYEQYF. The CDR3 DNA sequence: TGTGCCAGCAGTTTATCCCGGGCAGGCCAAGGACTAGCGGGGGGGACCTACGAGCAGTACTTC.